Presented here are 10 T cell receptor beta chains from one specimen sequenced in a study of blood T cell repertoires in COVID-19 (dated by TCRdb to about 2020). Preparation of the library involved the immunoSEQ multiplex PCR assay. TCRdb's version of the immuneACCESS table is confined to in-frame rearrangements and falls short of the full clone set. An unresolved V gene accounts for under half of the shortfall where checked; the remainder is of unknown origin. This sample lists about 220,000 clones; roughly 80% were detected once. The top ten hold more than 2% of the sample. What was sequenced was peripheral blood. Source of these receptors: a woman in her fifties or sixties with acute or convalescent COVID-19.

The chain is built from TRBV6-2 or TRBV6-3 and TRBJ2-5; 8 bases are shared with TRBD1. The V gene's germline CDR1 is MNHEY and CDR2 SVGEGT. V shed 5 bases, J shed 5 bases, and the junction held 10 bases outside the gene matches. This CDR3 spans 15 amino acids. CDR3: CASSQSPDRDETQYF. As DNA, the CDR3 is TGTGCCAGCAGTCAATCTCCGGACAGGGATGAGACCCAGTACTTC.

V usage is TRBV3-1 (or the pseudogene TRBV3-2) and J usage is TRBJ2-5; D is uncertain. Germline CDR1 LGHDT, CDR2 YNNKEL (reference sequence). Trimming removed 4 bases from V and 1 base from J, with 7 bases in between. The CDR3 is made up of 13 amino acids. The CDR3 region has the DNA TGTGCCAGCAGCCCCTCGGGCCAAGAGACCCAGTACTTC. Translated: CASSPSGQETQYF.

The chain links TRBV6-6 to TRBJ1-1, with D possibly being TRBD1 (5 bases). Germline V gene data show CDR1 as MNHNY and CDR2 as SVGAGI (reference sequence). Trimming removed 5 bases at V and 6 bases at J, with 13 bases between. The CDR3 is 13 residues long. The CDR3 region is CASSGTGKAEAFF. CDR3 nucleotide sequence: TGTGCCAGCAGTGGCACAGGTAAGGCTGAAGCTTTCTTT.

V is TRBV4-2 and J is TRBJ1-1, with 8 bases matching TRBD1. Losses at the gene ends were 1 base for V and 10 bases for J; bases not matched to a gene: 8. The length of the CDR3 is 14 residues. The V gene's germline CDR1 is LGHNA and CDR2 YNFKEQ. The CDR3, as DNA: TGTGCCAGCAGCCAAGGACAGGGGAGTCGGGGAGCTTTCTTT. Amino acid sequence: CASSQGQGSRGAFF.

The J gene is TRBJ2-1, the V gene TRBV5-1; 8 bases map to TRBD1. The CDR3 is 14 amino acids. Trimming cost V 5 bases and J 3 bases; bases outside gene matches: 4. The germline V gene encodes CDR1 SGHRS and CDR2 YFSETQ. In DNA form, the CDR3 reads TGCGCCAGCAGAGAACAGGGGGACTACAATGAGCAGTTCTTC. This encodes CASREQGDYNEQFF.

This clone was recorded once. V is TRBV4-1 and J is TRBJ1-1, with D possibly TRBD1 on 5 matching bases. The CDR3 length is 14 residues. Germline V gene data show CDR1 as MGHRA and CDR2 as YSYEKL. Trimming removed 3 bases from V and 1 base from J, with 9 bases in between. CDR3 amino acids: CASSQRTGNTEAFF. The CDR3 DNA is TGCGCCAGCAGCCAGCGAACAGGGAACACTGAAGCTTTCTTT.

The chain is built from TRBV5-1 and TRBJ1-1; weak D call: TRBD1 (6 bases). Deletions cut 3 bases from V and 10 bases from J, with 22 bases between. Germline V lookup: CDR1 SGHRS, CDR2 YFSETQ. The CDR3 is made up of 15 amino acids. The CDR3 is CASSSGVTGRGGAFF. For the CDR3, the DNA is TGCGCCAGCAGCTCCGGGGTCACAGGGCGAGGTGGAGCTTTCTTT.

The chain carries TRBV6-6 and TRBJ1-3; TRBD1 aligns across 7 bases. The CDR3 is made up of 15 amino acids. Germline lookup yields CDR1 MNHNY and CDR2 SVGAGI (reference sequence). Trimming took 6 bases from V and 4 from J; bases not matched to a gene: 9. The CDR3: CASSLKTGLGNTIYF. CDR3 nucleotide sequence: TGTGCCAGCAGCCTAAAGACAGGGCTCGGAAACACCATATATTTT.

The V gene is TRBV4-2, the J gene TRBJ1-1; D might be TRBD1 (6 bases). The CDR3 runs to 15 residues. The germline gives CDR1 LGHNA, CDR2 YNFKEQ. V was clipped by 4 bases and J by 9 bases, with 21 bases between them. The chain's CDR3 is CASSPGPQDWGQAFF. As DNA, the CDR3 is TGTGCCAGCAGCCCCGGCCCCCAAGATTGGGGGCAAGCTTTCTTT.

The V and J genes are TRBV4-2 and TRBJ2-2; the D gene is possibly TRBD2 (7 bases). Germline lookup yields CDR1 LGHNA and CDR2 YNFKEQ. V lost 0 bases to trimming and J lost 4 bases, with 21 bases between them. There are 19 residues in the CDR3. CDR3 residues: CASSQEAGSGGAGTGELFF. DNA of the CDR3: TGTGCCAGCAGCCAAGAAGCTGGGTCTGGGGGGGCTGGCACCGGGGAGCTGTTTTTT.